Here is one T cell receptor beta chain with its context. Its antigen is still unknown. This record comes from a study of cytomegalovirus exposure and HLA in healthy donors. The ends lost 0 bases at V and 3 bases at J; junction bases unmatched: 12. Germline CDR1 is MNHNS and CDR2 is SASEGT. The CDR3 is made up of 18 amino acids. In the PCR, 60 Vbeta and 13 Jbeta primers were used. TCRdb keeps only in-frame clones here, not all; method: immunoSEQ multiplex PCR. The table records roughly 150,000 clones, around three quarters of them present only once. General observations from the study: Being productive about 87% or about 30% of the time was typical of most TCR beta V segments in an earlier analysis. A later analysis showed that HLA-associated TCR beta chains had undergone more clonal expansion than equally common others.

Sequenced sample: PBMCs. The TCR sequence derives from a man between 40 and 49 years old in good health and CMV-seronegative. V is TRBV6-1 and J is TRBJ1-1; 8 bases agree with TRBD1. DNA of the CDR3: TGTGCCAGCAGTGAAGCGGGACAGGAGAAGCCTTGGGACACTGAAGCTTTCTTT. This sequence encodes CASSEAGQEKPWDTEAFF.